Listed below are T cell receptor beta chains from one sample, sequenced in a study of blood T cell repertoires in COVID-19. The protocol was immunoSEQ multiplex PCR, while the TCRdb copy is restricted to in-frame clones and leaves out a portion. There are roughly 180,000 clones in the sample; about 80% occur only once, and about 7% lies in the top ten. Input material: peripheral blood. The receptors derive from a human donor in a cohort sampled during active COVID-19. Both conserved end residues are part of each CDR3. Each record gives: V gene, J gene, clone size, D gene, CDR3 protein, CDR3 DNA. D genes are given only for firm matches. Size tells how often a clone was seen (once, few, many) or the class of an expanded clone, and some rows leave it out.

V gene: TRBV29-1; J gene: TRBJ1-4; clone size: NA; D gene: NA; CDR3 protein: CSVQGAGTIREKLFF; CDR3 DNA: TGCAGCGTACAAGGGGCAGGAACCATTCGTGAAAAACTGTTTTTT
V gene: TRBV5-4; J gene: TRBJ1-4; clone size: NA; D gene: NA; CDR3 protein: CASSPDTSRSNEKLFF; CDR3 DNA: TGTGCCAGCAGCCCGGACACCTCGAGGTCCAATGAAAAACTGTTTTTT
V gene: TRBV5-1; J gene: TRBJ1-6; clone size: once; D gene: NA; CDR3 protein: CASSWGGNLVNSPLHF; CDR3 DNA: TGCGCCAGCAGCTGGGGAGGGAATCTTGTCAATTCACCCCTCCACTTT
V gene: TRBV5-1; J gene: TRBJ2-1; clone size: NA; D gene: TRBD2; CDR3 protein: CASSPLGGVFNEQFF; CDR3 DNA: TGCGCCAGCAGTCCGCTCGGGGGGGTTTTCAATGAGCAGTTCTTC
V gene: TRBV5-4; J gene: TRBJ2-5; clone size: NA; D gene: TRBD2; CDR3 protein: CASSLTSGDQETQYF; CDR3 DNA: TGTGCCAGCAGCTTAACTAGCGGGGATCAAGAGACCCAGTACTTC
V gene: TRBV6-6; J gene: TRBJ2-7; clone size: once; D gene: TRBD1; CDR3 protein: CASTSPGQGNYEQYF; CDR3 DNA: TGTGCCAGCACCTCGCCGGGACAGGGAAACTACGAGCAGTACTTC
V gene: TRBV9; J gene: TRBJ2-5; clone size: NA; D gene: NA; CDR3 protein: CASSEAARQETQYF; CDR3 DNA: TGTGCCAGCAGCGAGGCGGCTAGACAAGAGACCCAGTACTTC
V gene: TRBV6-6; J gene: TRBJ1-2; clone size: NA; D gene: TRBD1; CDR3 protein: CASSLAVGAGQGHYGYTF; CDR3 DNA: TGTGCCAGCAGTCTAGCGGTGGGCGCAGGACAGGGACACTATGGCTACACCTTC
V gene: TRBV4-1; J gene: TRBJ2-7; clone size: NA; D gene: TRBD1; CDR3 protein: CASSQEPDRGPEQYF; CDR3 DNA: TGCGCCAGCAGCCAAGAGCCGGACAGGGGACCCGAGCAGTACTTC
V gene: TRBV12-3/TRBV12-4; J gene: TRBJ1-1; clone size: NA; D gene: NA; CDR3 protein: CASTAPPGRAFF; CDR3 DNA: TGTGCCAGCACTGCCCCGCCGGGGAGAGCTTTCTTT
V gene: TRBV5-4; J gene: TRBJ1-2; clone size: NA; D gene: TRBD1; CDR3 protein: CASSISGTGVRGYTF; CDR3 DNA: TGTGCCAGCAGCATATCCGGGACAGGGGTCCGGGGCTACACCTTC
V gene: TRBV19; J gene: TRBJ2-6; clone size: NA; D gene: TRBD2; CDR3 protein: CASSIYIAGGRGANVLTF; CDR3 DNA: TGTGCCAGTAGTATCTACATAGCGGGGGGGCGCGGGGCCAACGTCCTGACTTTC
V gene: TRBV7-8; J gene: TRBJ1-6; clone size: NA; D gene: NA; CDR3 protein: CASSLDRNSPLHF; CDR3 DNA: TGTGCCAGCAGCTTAGACAGAAATTCACCCCTCCACTTT
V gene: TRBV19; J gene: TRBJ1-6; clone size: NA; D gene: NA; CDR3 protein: CASMGGRVDYNSPLHF; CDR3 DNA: TGTGCCAGTATGGGAGGCCGTGTTGACTATAATTCACCCCTCCACTTT
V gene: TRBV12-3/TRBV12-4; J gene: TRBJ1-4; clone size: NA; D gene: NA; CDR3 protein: CASSLKADEKLFF; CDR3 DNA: TGTGCCAGCAGTTTAAAGGCGGATGAAAAACTGTTTTTT
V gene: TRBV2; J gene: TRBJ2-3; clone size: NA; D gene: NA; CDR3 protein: CASSDLARTDTQYF; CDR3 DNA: TGTGCCAGCAGTGATCTAGCCCGCACAGATACGCAGTATTTT
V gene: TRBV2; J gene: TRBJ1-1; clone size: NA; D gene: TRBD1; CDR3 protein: CASSDELGTGMNTEAFF; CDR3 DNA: TGTGCCAGCAGTGATGAGTTAGGGACAGGGATGAACACTGAAGCTTTCTTT
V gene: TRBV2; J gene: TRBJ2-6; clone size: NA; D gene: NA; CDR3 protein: CAILGGGGAGANVLTF; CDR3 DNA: TGTGCCATCTTAGGGGGGGGCGGTGCAGGGGCCAACGTCCTGACTTTC
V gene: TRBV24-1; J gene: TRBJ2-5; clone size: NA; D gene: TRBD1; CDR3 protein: CATGRVRDRGQETQYF; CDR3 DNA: TGTGCCACCGGGAGGGTCCGGGACAGGGGTCAAGAGACCCAGTACTTC
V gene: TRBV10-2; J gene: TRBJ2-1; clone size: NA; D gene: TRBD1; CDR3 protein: CASSEIGQGYEQFF; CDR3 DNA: TGCGCCAGCAGTGAGATAGGACAGGGATATGAGCAGTTCTTC
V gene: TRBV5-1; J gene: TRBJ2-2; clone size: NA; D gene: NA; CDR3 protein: CASSTRLAGGELFF; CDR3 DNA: TGCGCCAGCAGCACCCGGCTAGCTGGCGGGGAGCTGTTTTTT
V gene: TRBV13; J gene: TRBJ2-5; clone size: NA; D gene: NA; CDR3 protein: CASSFRGIQETQYF; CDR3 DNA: TGTGCCAGCAGCTTCAGGGGTATCCAAGAGACCCAGTACTTC
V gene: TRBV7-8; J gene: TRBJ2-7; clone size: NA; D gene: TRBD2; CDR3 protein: CASSLGLAGEQYF; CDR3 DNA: TGTGCCAGCAGCCTCGGACTAGCCGGGGAGCAGTACTTC
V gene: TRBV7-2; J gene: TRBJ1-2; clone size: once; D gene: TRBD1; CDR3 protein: CASSLAGTGNYGYTF; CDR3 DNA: TGTGCCAGCAGCTTAGCCGGGACAGGGAACTATGGCTACACCTTC
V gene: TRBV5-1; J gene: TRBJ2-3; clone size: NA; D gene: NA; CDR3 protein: CASSLPQGGEADTQYF; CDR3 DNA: TGCGCCAGCAGCCTCCCACAGGGTGGGGAAGCAGATACGCAGTATTTT
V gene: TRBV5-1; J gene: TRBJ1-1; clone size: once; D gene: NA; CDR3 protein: CASSLTGLNTEAFF; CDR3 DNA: TGCGCCAGCAGCTTGACAGGTCTGAACACTGAAGCTTTCTTT
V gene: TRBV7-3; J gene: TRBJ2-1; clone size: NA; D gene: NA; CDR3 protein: CASSLTGGRSYNEQFF; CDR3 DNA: TGTGCCAGCAGCTTAACGGGGGGGCGGTCCTACAATGAGCAGTTCTTC
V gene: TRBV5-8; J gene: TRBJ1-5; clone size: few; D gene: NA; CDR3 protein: CASSPDQPQHF; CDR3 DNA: TGTGCCAGCAGCCCCGATCAGCCCCAGCATTTT
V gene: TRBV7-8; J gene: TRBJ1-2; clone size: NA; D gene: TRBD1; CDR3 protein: CASSLATGKVYGYTF; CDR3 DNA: TGTGCCAGCAGCTTAGCGACAGGGAAAGTCTATGGCTACACCTTC
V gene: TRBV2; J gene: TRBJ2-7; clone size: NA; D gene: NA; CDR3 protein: CASRATVREQYF; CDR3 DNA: TGTGCCAGCAGGGCGACAGTCCGGGAGCAGTACTTC
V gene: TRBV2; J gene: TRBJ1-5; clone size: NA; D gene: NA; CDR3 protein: CASSEDQGQPQHF; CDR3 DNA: TGTGCCAGCAGTGAGGATCAGGGTCAGCCCCAGCATTTT
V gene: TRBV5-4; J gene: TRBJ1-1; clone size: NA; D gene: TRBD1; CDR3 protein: CASSPSGQGDAREAFF; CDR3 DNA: TGTGCCAGCAGCCCCTCAGGACAGGGCGATGCCCGTGAAGCTTTCTTT
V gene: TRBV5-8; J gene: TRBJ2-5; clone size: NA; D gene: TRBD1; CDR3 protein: CASSLGQGPQETQYF; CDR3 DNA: TGTGCCAGCAGCTTGGGACAGGGACCCCAAGAGACCCAGTACTTC